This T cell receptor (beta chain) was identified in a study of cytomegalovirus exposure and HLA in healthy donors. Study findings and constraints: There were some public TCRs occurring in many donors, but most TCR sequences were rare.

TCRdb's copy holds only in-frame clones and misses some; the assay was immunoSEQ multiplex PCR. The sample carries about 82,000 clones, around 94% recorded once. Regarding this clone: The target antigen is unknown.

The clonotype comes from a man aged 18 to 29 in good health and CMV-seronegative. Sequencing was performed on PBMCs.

CDR3 protein: CASSRGGSGYEQFF. The CDR3 region has the DNA TGTGCCAGCTCACGGGGGGGCAGTGGCTATGAGCAGTTCTTC. The rearrangement uses TRBV6-4 and TRBJ2-1; 8 bases line up with TRBD2. V was pared by 8 bases and J by 8 bases, with 11 bases of the junction left unmatched. Germline CDR1 MRHNA, CDR2 SNTAGT. The CDR3 length is 14 residues.